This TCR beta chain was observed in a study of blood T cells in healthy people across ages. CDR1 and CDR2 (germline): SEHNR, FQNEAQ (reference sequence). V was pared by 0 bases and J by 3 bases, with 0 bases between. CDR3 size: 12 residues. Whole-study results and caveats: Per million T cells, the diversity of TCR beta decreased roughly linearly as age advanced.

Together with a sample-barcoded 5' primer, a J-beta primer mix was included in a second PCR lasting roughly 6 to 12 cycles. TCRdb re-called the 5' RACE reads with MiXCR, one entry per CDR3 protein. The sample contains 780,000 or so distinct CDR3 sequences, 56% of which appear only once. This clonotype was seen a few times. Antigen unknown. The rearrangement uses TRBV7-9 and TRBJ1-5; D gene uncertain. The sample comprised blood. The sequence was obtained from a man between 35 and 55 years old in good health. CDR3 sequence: CASSLANQPQHF. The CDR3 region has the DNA TGTGCCAGCAGCTTAGCCAATCAGCCCCAGCATTTT.